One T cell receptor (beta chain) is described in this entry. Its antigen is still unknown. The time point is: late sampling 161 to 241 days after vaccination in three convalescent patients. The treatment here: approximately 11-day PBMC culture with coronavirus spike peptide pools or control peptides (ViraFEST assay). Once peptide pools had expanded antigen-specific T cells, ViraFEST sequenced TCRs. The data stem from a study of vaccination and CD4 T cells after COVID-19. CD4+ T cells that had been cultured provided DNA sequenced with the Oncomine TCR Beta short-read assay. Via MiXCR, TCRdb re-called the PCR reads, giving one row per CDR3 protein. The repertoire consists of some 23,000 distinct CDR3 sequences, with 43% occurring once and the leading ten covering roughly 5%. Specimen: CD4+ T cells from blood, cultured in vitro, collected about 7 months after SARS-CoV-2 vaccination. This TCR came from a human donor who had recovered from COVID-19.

The CDR3 loop is CASSLFGGNANYGYTF. For the CDR3, the DNA is TGTGCCAGCAGTTTATTCGGGGGGAACGCTAACTATGGCTACACCTTC. The V gene is TRBV27, the J gene TRBJ1-2; TRBD1 is a possible D gene (5 bases). V shed 1 base and J shed 0 bases, with 12 bases lying between them. CDR1 and CDR2 (germline): MNHEY, SMNVEV (reference sequence). The CDR3 runs to 16 residues.